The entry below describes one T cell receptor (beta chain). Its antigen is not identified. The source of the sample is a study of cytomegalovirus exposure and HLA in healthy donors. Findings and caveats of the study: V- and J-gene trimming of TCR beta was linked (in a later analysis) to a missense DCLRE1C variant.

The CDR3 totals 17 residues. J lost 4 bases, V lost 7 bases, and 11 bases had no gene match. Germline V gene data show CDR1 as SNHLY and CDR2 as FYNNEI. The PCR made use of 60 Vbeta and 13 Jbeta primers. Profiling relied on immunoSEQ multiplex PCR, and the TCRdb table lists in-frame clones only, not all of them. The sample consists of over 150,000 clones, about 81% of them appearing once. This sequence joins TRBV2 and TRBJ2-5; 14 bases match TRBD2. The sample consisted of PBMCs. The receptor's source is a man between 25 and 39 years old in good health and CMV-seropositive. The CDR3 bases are TGTGCCAGCATGGGGACTAGCGGGAGACGGTGGGGAGAGACCCAGTACTTC. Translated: CASMGTSGRRWGETQYF.